This TCR beta chain stems from a study of cytomegalovirus exposure and HLA in healthy donors. Study results and caveats: One later analysis, an examination of the 90 to 150 validation repertoires, found that first-cohort TCR clusters tended to co-occur in them. The study labeled fewer than 200 TCR beta chains cytomegalovirus-associated.

While the first cohort had hundreds of subjects, the donors belonged to the separate validation cohort of 120 subjects. This clone appeared a few times. What it binds is unknown. Clones were read by immunoSEQ multiplex PCR, and TCRdb kept only the in-frame ones, dropping some. The sample includes around 200,000 clones, roughly three quarters of them seen just once. This TCR derives from a woman aged 25 to 45 in good health and CMV-seronegative. Sequenced: PBMCs.

In DNA, the CDR3 is TGTGCCAGCAGCCTGACAGGGGATGGCTACACCTTC. Protein product: CASSLTGDGYTF. The chain links TRBV7-9 to TRBJ1-2, with 8 bases fitting TRBD1. V gave up 5 bases and J gave up 6 bases; unmatched junction bases: 2. Germline CDR1 SEHNR, CDR2 FQNEAQ (reference sequence). The CDR3 covers 12 residues. Full variable domain (rest looked up from reference TRBV7-9 and TRBJ1-2): DTGVSQNPRHKITKRGQNVTFRCDPISEHNRLYWYRQTLGQGPEFLTYFQNEAQLEKSRLLSDRFSAERPKGSFSTLEIQRTEQGDSAMYLCASSLTGDGYTFGSGTRLTVV.